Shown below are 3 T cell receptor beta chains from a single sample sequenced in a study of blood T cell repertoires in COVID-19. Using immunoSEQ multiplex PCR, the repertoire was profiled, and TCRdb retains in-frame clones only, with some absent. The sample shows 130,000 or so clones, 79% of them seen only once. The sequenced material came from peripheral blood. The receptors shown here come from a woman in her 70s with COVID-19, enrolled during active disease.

The DNA for the CDR3 is TGTGCCAGCAGTTACTCGAGGCAGATCACCGGGGAGCTGTTTTTT. As protein: CASSYSRQITGELFF. The chain has TRBV6-5 and TRBJ2-2; D is ambiguous. The CDR3 extends over 15 amino acids. Germline CDR1 and CDR2: MNHEY and SVGAGI. V lost 0 bases and J 4 bases, leaving 9 bases between the germline ends.

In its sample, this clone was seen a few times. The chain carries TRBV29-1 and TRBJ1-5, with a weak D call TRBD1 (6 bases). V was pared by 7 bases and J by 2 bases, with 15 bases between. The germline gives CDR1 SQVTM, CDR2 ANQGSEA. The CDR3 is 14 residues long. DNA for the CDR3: TGCAGCGCCGGGGGCGGGGGGGGCAATCAGCCCCAGCATTTT. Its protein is CSAGGGGGNQPQHF.

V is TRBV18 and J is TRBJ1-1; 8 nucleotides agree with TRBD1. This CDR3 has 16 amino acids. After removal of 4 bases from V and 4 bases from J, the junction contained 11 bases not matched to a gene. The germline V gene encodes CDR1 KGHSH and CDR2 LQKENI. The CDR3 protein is CASSHRQTGGVTEAFF. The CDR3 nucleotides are TGTGCCAGCTCACATCGACAAACAGGGGGAGTCACTGAAGCTTTCTTT. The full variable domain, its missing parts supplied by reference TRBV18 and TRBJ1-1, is NAGVMQNPRHLVRRRGQEARLRCSPMKGHSHVYWYRQLPEEGLKFMVYLQKENIIDESGMPKERFSAEFPKEGPSILRIQQVVRGDSAAYFCASSHRQTGGVTEAFFGQGTRLTVV.